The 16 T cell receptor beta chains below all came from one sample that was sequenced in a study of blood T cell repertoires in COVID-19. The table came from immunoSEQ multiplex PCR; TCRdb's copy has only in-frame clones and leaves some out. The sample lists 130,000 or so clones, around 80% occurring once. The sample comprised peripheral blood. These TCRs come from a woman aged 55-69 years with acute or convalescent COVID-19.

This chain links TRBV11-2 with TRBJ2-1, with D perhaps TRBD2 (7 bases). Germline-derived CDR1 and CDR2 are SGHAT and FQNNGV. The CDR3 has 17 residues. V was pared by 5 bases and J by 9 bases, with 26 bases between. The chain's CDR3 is CASSRGAPGPNNGEQFF. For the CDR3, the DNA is TGTGCCAGCAGCCGGGGGGCCCCGGGGCCAAATAACGGTGAGCAGTTCTTC.

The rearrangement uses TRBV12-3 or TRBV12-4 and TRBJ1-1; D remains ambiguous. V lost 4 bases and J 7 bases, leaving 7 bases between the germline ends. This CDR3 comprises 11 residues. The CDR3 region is CASSWTIEAFF. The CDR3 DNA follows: TGTGCCAGCAGTTGGACTATTGAAGCTTTCTTT.

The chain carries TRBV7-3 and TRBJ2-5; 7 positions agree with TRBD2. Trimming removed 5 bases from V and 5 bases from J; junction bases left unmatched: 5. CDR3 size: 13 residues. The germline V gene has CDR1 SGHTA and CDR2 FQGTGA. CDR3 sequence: CASSQWGGETQYF. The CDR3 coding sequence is TGTGCCAGCAGCCAATGGGGAGGGGAGACCCAGTACTTC.

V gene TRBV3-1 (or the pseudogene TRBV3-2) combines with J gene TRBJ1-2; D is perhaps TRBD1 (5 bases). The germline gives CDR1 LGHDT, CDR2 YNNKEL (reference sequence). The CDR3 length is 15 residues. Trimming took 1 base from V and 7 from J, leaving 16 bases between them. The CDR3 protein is CASSQVGEASGGYTF. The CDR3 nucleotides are TGTGCCAGCAGCCAAGTAGGGGAAGCGTCAGGTGGCTACACCTTC.

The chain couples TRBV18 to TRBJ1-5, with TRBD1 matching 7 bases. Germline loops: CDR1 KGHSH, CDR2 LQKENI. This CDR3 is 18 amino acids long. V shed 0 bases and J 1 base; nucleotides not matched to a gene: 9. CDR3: CASSPPGQPRGSNQPQHF. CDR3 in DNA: TGTGCCAGCTCACCACCGGGACAGCCGAGGGGGAGCAATCAGCCCCAGCATTTT.

CDR3 in amino acids: CAWSVDGGSPLHF. The CDR3 coding sequence is TGTGCCTGGAGTGTTGATGGAGGTTCACCCCTCCACTTT. The chain couples TRBV30 to TRBJ1-6; the D is unclear. This CDR3 is built from 13 residues. V lost 0 bases and J lost 9, with 9 bases in between. CDR1 and CDR2 (germline): GTSNPN, SVGIG (reference sequence).

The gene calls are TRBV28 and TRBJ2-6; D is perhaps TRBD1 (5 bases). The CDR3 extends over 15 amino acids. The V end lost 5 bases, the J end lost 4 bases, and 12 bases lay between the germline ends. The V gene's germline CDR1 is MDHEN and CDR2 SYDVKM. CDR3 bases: TGTGCCAGCAGTGCCGACAGTAGCGGGGCCAACGTCCTGACTTTC. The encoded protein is CASSADSSGANVLTF. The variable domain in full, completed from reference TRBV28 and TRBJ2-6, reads DVKVTQSSRYLVKRTGEKVFLECVQDMDHENMFWYRQDPGLGLRLIYFSYDVKMKEKGDIPEGYSVSREKKERFSLILESASTNQTSMYLCASSADSSGANVLTFGAGSRLTVL.

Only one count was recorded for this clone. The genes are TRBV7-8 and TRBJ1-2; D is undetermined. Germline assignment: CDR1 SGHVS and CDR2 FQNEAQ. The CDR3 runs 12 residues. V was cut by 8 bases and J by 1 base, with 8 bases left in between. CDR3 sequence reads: CASGEGNYGYTF. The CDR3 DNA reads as TGTGCCAGCGGGGAGGGTAACTATGGCTACACCTTC.

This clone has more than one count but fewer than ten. The CDR3 nucleotides read TGTGCCAGCAGCCAAGACTGGGGCCCTACCCGAGTCTACACCTTC. Its translation: CASSQDWGPTRVYTF. The gene calls are TRBV4-2 and TRBJ1-2, with D possibly being TRBD1 (5 bases). CDR1 and CDR2 (germline): LGHNA, YNFKEQ. The CDR3 runs 15 residues. Trimming stripped 0 bases from V and 10 bases from J, with 18 bases between.

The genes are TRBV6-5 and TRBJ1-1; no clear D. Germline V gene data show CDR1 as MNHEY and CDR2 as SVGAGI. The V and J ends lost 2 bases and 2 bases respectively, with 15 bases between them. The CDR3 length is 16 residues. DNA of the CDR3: TGTGCCAGCAGTTACGCGGAGGGAGGGTTAAACACTGAAGCTTTCTTT. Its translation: CASSYAEGGLNTEAFF.

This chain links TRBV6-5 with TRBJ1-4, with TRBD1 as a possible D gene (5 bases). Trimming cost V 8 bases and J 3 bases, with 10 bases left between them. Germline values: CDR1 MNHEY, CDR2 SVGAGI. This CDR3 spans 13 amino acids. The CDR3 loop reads CASGGRSNEKLFF. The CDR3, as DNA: TGTGCCAGCGGGGGGAGGTCTAATGAAAAACTGTTTTTT.

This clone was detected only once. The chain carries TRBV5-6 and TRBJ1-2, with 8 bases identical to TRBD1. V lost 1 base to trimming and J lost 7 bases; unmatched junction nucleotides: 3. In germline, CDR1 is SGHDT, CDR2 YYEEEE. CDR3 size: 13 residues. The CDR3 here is CASSLNRGGGYTF. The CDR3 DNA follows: TGTGCCAGCAGCTTGAACAGGGGGGGTGGCTACACCTTC. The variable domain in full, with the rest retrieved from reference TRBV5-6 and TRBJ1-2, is DAGVTQSPTHLIKTRGQQVTLRCSPKSGHDTVSWYQQALGQGPQFIFQYYEEEERQRGNFPDRFSGHQFPNYSSELNVNALLLGDSALYLCASSLNRGGGYTFGSGTRLTVV.

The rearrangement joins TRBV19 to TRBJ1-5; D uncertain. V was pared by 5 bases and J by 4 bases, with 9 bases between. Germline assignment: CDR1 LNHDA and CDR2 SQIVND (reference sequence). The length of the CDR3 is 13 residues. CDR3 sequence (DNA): TGTGCCAGTAGTCGGGATCCAAATCAGCCCCAGCATTTT. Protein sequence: CASSRDPNQPQHF.

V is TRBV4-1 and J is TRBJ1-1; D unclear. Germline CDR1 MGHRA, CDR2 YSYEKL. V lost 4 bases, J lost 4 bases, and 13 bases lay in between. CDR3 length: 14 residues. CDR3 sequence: CASSPQRAGTEAFF. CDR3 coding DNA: TGCGCCAGCAGCCCTCAGAGGGCAGGCACTGAAGCTTTCTTT.

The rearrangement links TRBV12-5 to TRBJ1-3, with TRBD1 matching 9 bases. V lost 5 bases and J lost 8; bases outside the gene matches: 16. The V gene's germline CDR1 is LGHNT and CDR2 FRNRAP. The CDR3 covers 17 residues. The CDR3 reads CASGNTRPGQGAYTIYF. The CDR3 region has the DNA TGTGCTAGTGGTAACACCCGTCCGGGACAGGGAGCATACACCATATATTTT.

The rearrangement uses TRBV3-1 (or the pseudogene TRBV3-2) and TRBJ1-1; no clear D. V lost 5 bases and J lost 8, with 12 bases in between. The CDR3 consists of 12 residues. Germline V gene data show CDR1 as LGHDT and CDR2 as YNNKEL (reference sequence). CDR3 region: CASSSSGEEAFF. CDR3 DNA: TGTGCCAGCAGCTCGTCTGGGGAGGAAGCTTTCTTT.